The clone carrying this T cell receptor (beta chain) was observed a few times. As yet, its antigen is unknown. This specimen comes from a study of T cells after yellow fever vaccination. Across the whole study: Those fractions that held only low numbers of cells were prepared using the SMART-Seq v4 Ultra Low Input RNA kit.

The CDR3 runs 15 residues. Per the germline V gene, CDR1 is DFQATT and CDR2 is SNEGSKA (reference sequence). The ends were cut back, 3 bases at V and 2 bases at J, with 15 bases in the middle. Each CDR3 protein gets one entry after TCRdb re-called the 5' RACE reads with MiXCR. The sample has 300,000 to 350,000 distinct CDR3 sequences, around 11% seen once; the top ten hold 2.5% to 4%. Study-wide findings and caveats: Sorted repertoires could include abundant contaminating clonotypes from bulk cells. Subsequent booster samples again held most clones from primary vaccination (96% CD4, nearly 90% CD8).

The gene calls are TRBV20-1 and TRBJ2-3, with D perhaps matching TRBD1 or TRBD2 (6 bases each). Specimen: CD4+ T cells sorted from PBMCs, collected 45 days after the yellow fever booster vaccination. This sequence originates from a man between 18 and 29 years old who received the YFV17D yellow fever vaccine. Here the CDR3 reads CSARPRGGNTDTQYF. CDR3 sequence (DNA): TGCAGTGCTAGGCCTCGAGGGGGGAACACAGATACGCAGTATTTT.